This record looks at one TCR beta chain sequence and its context. What it binds is unknown. CDR3 length: 13 residues. CDR1 and CDR2 (germline): SGHVS, FQNEAQ. Germline trimming cut 2 bases from V and 8 bases from J; bases unmatched to any gene: 5. This specimen belongs to a study of cytomegalovirus exposure and HLA in healthy donors. Study-wide results and caveats: Confirmation in vitro established that a few CMV-associated chains were specific for CMV antigens.

PCR amplification relied on 60 Vbeta primers (plus 13 Jbeta primers). Generated by immunoSEQ multiplex PCR, the TCRdb table keeps only in-frame clones and is missing some. The sample consists of about 140,000 clones, around 70% of them appearing once. The sequence came from a woman in her 30s in good health and CMV-seronegative. Sample: PBMCs. The chain combines TRBV7-8 with TRBJ1-1; TRBD1 matches 7 bases. CDR3 protein: CASSLNTGAEAFF. The CDR3 DNA sequence: TGTGCCAGCAGCTTAAATACAGGGGCCGAAGCTTTCTTT. Full variable domain (rest looked up from reference TRBV7-8 and TRBJ1-1): GAGVSQSPRYKVAKRGQDVALRCDPISGHVSLFWYQQALGQGPEFLTYFQNEAQLDKSGLPSDRFFAERPEGSVSTLKIQRTQQEDSAVYLCASSLNTGAEAFFGQGTRLTVV.